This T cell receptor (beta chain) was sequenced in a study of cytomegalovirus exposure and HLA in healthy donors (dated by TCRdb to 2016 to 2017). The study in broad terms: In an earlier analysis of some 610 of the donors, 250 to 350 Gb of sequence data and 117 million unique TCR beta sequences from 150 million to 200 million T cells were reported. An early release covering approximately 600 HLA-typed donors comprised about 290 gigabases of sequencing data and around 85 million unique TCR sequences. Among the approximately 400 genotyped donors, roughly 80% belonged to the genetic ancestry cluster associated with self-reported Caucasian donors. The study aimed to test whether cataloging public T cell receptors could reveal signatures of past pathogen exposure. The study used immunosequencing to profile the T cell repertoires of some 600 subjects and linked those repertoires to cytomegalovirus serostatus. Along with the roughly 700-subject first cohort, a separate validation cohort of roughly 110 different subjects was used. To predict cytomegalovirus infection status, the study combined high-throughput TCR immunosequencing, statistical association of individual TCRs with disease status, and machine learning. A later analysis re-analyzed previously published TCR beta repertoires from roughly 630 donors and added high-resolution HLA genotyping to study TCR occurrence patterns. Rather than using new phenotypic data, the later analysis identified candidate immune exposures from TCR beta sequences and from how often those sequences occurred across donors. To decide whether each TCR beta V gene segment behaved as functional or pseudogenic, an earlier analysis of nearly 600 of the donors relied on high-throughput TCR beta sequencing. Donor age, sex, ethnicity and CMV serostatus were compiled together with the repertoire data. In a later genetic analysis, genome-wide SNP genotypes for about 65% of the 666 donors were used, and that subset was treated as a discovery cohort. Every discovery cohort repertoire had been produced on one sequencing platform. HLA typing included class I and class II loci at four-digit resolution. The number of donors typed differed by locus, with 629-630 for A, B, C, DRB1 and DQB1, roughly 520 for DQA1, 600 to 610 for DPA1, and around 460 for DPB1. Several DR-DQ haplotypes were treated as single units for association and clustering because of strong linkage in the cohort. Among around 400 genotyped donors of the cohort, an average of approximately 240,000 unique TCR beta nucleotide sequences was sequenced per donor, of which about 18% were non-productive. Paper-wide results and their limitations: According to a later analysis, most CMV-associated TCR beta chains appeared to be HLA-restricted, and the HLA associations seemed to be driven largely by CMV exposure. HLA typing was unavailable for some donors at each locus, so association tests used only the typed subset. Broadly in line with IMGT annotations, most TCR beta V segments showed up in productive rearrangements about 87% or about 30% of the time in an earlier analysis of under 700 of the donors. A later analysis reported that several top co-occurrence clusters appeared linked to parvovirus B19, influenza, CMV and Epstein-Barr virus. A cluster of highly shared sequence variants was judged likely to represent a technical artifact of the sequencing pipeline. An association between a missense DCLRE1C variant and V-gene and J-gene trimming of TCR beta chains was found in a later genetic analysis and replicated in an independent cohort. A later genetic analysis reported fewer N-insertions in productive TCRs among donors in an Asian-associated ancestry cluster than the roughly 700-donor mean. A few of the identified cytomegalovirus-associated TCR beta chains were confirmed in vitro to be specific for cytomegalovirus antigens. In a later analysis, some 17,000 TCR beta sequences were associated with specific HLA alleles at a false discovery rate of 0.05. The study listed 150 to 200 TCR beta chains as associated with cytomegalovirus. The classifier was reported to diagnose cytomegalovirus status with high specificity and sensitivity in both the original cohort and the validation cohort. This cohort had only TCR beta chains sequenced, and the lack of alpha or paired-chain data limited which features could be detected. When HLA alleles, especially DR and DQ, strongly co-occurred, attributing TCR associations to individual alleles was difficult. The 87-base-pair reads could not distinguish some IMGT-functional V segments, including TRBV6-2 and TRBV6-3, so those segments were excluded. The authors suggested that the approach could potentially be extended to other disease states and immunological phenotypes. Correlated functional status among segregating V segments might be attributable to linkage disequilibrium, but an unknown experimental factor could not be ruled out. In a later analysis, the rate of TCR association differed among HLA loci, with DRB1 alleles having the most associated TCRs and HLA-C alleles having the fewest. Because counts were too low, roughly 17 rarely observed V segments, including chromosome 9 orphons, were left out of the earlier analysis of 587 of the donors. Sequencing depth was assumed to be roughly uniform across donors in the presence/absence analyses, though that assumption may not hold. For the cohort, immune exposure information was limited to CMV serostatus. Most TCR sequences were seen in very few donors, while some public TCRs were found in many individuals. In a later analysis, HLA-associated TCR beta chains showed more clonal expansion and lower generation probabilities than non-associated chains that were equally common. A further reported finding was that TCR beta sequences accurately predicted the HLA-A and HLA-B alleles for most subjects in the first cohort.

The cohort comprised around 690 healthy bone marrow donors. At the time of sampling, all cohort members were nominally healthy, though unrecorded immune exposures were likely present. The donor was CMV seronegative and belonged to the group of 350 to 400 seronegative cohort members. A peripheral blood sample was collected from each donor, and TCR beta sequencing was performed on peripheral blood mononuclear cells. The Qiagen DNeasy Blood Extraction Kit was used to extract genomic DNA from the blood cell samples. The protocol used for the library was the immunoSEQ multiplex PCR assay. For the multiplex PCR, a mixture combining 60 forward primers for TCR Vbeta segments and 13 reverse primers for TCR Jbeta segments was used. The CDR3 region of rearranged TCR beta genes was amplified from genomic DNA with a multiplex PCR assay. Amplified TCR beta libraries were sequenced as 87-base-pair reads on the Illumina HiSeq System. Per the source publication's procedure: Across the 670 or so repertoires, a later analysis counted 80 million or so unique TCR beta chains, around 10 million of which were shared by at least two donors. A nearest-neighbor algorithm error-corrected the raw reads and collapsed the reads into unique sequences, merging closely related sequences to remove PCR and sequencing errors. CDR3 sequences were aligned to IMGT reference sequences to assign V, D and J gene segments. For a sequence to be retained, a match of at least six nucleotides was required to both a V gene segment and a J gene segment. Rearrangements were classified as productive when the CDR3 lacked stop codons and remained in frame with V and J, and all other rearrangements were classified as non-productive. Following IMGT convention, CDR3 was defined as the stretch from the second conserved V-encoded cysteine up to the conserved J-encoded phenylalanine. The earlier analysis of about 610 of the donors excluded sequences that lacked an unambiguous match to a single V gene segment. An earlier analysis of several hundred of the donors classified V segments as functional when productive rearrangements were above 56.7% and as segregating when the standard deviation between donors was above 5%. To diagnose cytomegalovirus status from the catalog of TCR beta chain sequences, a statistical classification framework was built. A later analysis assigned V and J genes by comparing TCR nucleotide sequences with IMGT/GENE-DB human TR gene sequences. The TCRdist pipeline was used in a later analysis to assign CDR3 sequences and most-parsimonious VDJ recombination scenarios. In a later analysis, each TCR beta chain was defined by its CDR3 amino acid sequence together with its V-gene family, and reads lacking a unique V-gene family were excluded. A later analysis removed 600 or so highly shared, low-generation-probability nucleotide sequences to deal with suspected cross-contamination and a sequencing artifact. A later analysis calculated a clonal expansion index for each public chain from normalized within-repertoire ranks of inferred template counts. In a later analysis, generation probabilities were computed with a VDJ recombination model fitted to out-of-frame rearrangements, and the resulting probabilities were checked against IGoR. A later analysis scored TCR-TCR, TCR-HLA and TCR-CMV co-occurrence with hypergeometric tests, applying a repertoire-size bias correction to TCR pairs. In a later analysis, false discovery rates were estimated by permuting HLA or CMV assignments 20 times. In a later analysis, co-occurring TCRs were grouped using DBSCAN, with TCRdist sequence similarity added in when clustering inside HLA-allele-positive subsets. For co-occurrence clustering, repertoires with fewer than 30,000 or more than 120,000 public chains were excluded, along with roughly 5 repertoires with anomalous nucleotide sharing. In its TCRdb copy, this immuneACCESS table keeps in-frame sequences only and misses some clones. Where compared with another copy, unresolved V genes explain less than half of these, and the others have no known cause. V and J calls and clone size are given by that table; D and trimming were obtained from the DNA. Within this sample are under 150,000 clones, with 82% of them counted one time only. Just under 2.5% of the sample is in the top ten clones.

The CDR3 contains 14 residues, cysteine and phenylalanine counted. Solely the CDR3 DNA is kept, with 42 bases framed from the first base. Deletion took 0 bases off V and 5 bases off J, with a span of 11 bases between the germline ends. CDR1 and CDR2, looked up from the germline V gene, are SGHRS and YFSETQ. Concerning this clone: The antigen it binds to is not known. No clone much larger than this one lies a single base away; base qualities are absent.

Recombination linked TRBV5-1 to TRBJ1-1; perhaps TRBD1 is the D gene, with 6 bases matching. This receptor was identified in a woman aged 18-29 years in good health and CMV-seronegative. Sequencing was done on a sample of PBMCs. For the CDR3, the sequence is CASSLAVQGTEAFF. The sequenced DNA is TGCGCCAGCAGCTTGGCCGTTCAGGGGACTGAAGCTTTCTTT.